Below are 18 T cell receptor beta chains sequenced from a single sample in a study of blood T cell repertoires in COVID-19. The data were produced by immunoSEQ multiplex PCR, yet TCRdb's version contains in-frame clones alone and is incomplete. The table lists 140,000 or so clones, more than 80% of them singletons. The sequenced material came from peripheral blood. These receptors all come from a woman aged 55-70 years with active COVID-19.

The V call is TRBV27, the J call TRBJ2-7; perhaps TRBD2 as D (6 bases). Trimming left V 0 bases short and J 3 bases short, with 6 bases between. Germline CDR1 is MNHEY and CDR2 is SMNVEV (reference sequence). The CDR3 contains 13 residues. The DNA of the CDR3 is TGTGCCAGCAGTTTATCTAGCGGCTACGAGCAGTACTTC. As protein: CASSLSSGYEQYF.

The chain recombines TRBV11-2 with TRBJ2-1; the D gene is possibly TRBD2 (6 bases). Germline CDR1 SGHAT, CDR2 FQNNGV. The CDR3 consists of 15 residues. V was cut by 4 bases and J by 4 bases, with 14 bases left in between. The CDR3, as DNA: TGTGCCAGCAGCTCCATCCCCGGGGGTTACAATGAGCAGTTCTTC. This translates into CASSSIPGGYNEQFF.

The rearrangement uses TRBV28 and TRBJ1-6; D might be TRBD1 (5 bases). Germline CDR1 reads MDHEN; CDR2 reads SYDVKM. The CDR3 totals 15 residues. V gave up 6 bases and J gave up 10 bases, with 19 bases separating them. CDR3 DNA sequence: TGTGCCAGCAGCCCCCACGGGGGAGGGGACTCACCCCTCCACTTT. Translating it yields CASSPHGGGDSPLHF.

In this sample, this clone turned up a few times. J is TRBJ2-3 and V is TRBV4-2; TRBD1 matches at 10 bases. The V and J ends lost 0 bases and 4 bases, in that order; junction bases with no gene match: 4. Per the germline V gene, CDR1 is LGHNA and CDR2 is YNFKEQ. The CDR3 covers 16 residues. CDR3 DNA: TGTGCCAGCAGCCAAGAAGGGACAGGGGAAGCAGATACGCAGTATTTT. Protein product: CASSQEGTGEADTQYF.

This clone was seen only a few times. The rearrangement uses TRBV27 and TRBJ1-2; 8 nucleotides agree with TRBD1. Germline assignment: CDR1 MNHEY and CDR2 SMNVEV (reference sequence). V was clipped by 6 bases and J by 7 bases; unmatched bases: 13. This CDR3 contains 15 residues. CDR3 in amino acids: CASSSSLRGLSGYTF. As DNA, the CDR3 is TGTGCCAGCAGCTCTAGCCTCAGGGGGCTAAGTGGCTACACCTTC.

This chain uses TRBV28 with TRBJ2-3; 16 bases are a match to TRBD2. CDR3 length: 21 amino acids. Trimming cost V 2 bases and J 1 base; bases outside gene matches: 12. In germline, CDR1 is MDHEN, CDR2 SYDVKM. CDR3 nucleotide sequence: TGTGCCAGCAGTTTAAGGGGACTAGCGGGAGGGCTTCTTCGGGGCACAGATACGCAGTATTTT. Translated: CASSLRGLAGGLLRGTDTQYF. The variable domain in full, completed from reference TRBV28 and TRBJ2-3, reads DVKVTQSSRYLVKRTGEKVFLECVQDMDHENMFWYRQDPGLGLRLIYFSYDVKMKEKGDIPEGYSVSREKKERFSLILESASTNQTSMYLCASSLRGLAGGLLRGTDTQYFGPGTRLTVL.

This rearrangement joins TRBV10-1 to TRBJ2-1; 11 nucleotides line up with TRBD2. This CDR3 has 16 residues. Trimming at V came to 5 bases and at J to 7 bases, leaving 10 bases not matched to a gene. In germline, CDR1 is WNHNN, CDR2 SYGVQD (reference sequence). In DNA form, the CDR3 reads TGCGCCAGCAGTCTCAACGCCGGGACTAGCGGAAATGAGCAGTTCTTC. It is translated as CASSLNAGTSGNEQFF.

V is TRBV9 and J is TRBJ2-1; TRBD2 aligns across 7 bases. The germline gives CDR1 SGDLS, CDR2 YYNGEE. The CDR3 is made up of 15 amino acids. Germline trimming cut 0 bases from V and 7 bases from J; bases unmatched to any gene: 7. For the CDR3, the DNA is TGTGCCAGCAGCGTAGGGGGCGGGAGAATGAATGAGCAGTTCTTC. Its protein is CASSVGGGRMNEQFF. Based on the CDR3 plus reference TRBV9 and TRBJ2-1, the full variable domain is DSGVTQTPKHLITATGQRVTLRCSPRSGDLSVYWYQQSLDQGLQFLIQYYNGEERAKGNILERFSAQQFPDLHSELNLSSLELGDSALYFCASSVGGGRMNEQFFGPGTRLTVL.

The table lists this clone with a count of one. The chain's CDR3 is CAWRGLAPETQYF. The CDR3 region has the DNA TGTGCCTGGAGGGGACTAGCGCCAGAGACCCAGTACTTC. V and J are TRBV30 and TRBJ2-5, with 10 bases matching TRBD2. V lost 3 bases to trimming and J lost 4 bases; unmatched junction nucleotides: 2. In germline, CDR1 is GTSNPN, CDR2 SVGIG (reference sequence). CDR3 length: 13 amino acids.

Turning to this clone: The DNA is left out, because the CDR3 cannot be placed on it with certainty; the CDR3 is given as TCRdb lists it. The chain uses TRBV2 and TRBJ1-2. The V gene's germline CDR1 is SNHLY and CDR2 FYNNEI. Ends included, the CDR3 has 13 residues. The chain's CDR3 is CASILEGTYGYTF.

This clone was counted only a few times. The CDR3 DNA reads TGTGCCAGCAGCCCTCTCAGACAGGGCCCTCAAGAGACCCAGTACTTC. Translating gives CASSPLRQGPQETQYF. The V gene is TRBV7-9, the J gene TRBJ2-5, with 7 nucleotides matching TRBD1. With 5 bases clipped from V and 2 bases from J, the junction kept 11 bases outside the gene matches. In germline, CDR1 is SEHNR, CDR2 FQNEAQ (reference sequence). The CDR3 extends over 16 amino acids. Based on the CDR3 plus reference TRBV7-9 and TRBJ2-5, the full variable domain is DTGVSQNPRHKITKRGQNVTFRCDPISEHNRLYWYRQTLGQGPEFLTYFQNEAQLEKSRLLSDRFSAERPKGSFSTLEIQRTEQGDSAMYLCASSPLRQGPQETQYFGPGTRLLVL.

CDR3 DNA: TGTGCCAGCAGCCAACTGAGCGGGACAGGGGATGGCTACACCTTC. Protein sequence: CASSQLSGTGDGYTF. This chain links TRBV4-2 with TRBJ1-2; TRBD1 agrees at 10 bases. V was pared by 2 bases and J by 6 bases, with 6 bases of the junction left unmatched. The CDR3 extends over 15 amino acids. Germline CDR1 and CDR2: LGHNA and YNFKEQ.

The V gene is TRBV11-2, the J gene TRBJ2-5, with TRBD2 matching 12 bases. Germline V gives CDR1 SGHAT, CDR2 FQNNGV. Losses at the gene ends were 4 bases for V and 5 bases for J; bases not matched to a gene: 14. CDR3 length: 18 amino acids. In DNA form, the CDR3 reads TGTGCCAGCAGCTCAACAGGTCTAGCGGGAGGGCCGAGGGAGACCCAGTACTTC. This gives the protein CASSSTGLAGGPRETQYF.

The chain recombines TRBV7-8 with TRBJ1-5; D gene unclear. The ends were cut back, 1 base at V and 5 bases at J, with 15 bases in the middle. Germline V gene lookup returns CDR1 SGHVS and CDR2 FQNEAQ. The CDR3 covers 16 residues. For the CDR3, the DNA is TGTGCCAGCAGCTTAGGCGCCAGGTCTGGCTATCAGCCCCAGCATTTT. Protein product: CASSLGARSGYQPQHF. Together with reference TRBV7-8 and TRBJ1-5, the CDR3 gives the full variable domain: GAGVSQSPRYKVAKRGQDVALRCDPISGHVSLFWYQQALGQGPEFLTYFQNEAQLDKSGLPSDRFFAERPEGSVSTLKIQRTQQEDSAVYLCASSLGARSGYQPQHFGDGTRLSIL.

The chain joins TRBV6-5 to TRBJ2-1, with no clear D. The CDR3 is 15 residues long. The V end was cut by 0 bases, the J end by 9 bases, with 15 bases between. Germline V lookup: CDR1 MNHEY, CDR2 SVGAGI. CDR3 DNA sequence: TGTGCCAGCAGTTACTCTGCCAGCCCGTGGAGTGAGCAGTTCTTC. Translated: CASSYSASPWSEQFF.

The chain couples TRBV15 to TRBJ2-5; a possible D gene is TRBD1 (5 bases). The DNA end lines up better with TRBJ2-7; the J call may be wrong. Germline V gives CDR1 LNHNV, CDR2 YYDKDF (reference sequence). This CDR3 spans 13 amino acids. Written as DNA, the CDR3 is TGTGCCACCAGCAGTCACAGGTTCAGCGAGCAGTACTTC. It codes for CATSSHRFSEQYF.

V and J are TRBV18 and TRBJ2-3; possibly TRBD2 for D (6 bases). Germline V gene data show CDR1 as KGHSH and CDR2 as LQKENI. Trimming pared 2 bases from V and 6 bases from J, leaving 18 bases between. The length of the CDR3 is 16 residues. The CDR3 sequence: CASSPSGGVAPDTQYF. In DNA form, the CDR3 reads TGTGCCAGCTCACCATCTGGCGGGGTCGCTCCGGATACGCAGTATTTT.

The V and J genes are TRBV21-1 and TRBJ1-5; the D call of TRBD1 is as the table states it, not checked on the DNA. TRBV21-1 is a pseudogene locus. The CDR3 extends over 20 amino acids. The CDR3, as DNA: TGTGCCAGCAGCAAAGTATGTCGGACAGGAGGCTTCGGGGGCAATCAGCCCCAGCATTTT. It codes for CASSKVCRTGGFGGNQPQHF.